The 5 T cell receptor beta chains listed next were all sequenced from one sample in a study of T cell responses to AZD1222 COVID-19 vaccine. The method was immunoSEQ multiplex PCR; TCRdb's version includes in-frame clones alone and lacks a portion of them. The data hold 150,000 or so clones, with around 83% observed a single time. The sequences come from peripheral blood, collected on day 0 of MenACWY control vaccination. The receptors shown here come from an adult in good health.

V is TRBV7-9 and J is TRBJ1-1; 7 nucleotides match TRBD1. The CDR3 length is 18 residues. V was clipped by 2 bases and J by 1 base; unmatched bases: 13. From germline, CDR1 is SEHNR and CDR2 FQNEAQ (reference sequence). CDR3 loop: CASSLPRDRGLGNTEAFF. The CDR3 nucleotides are TGTGCCAGCAGCTTACCCCGGGACAGAGGTTTGGGGAACACTGAAGCTTTCTTT.

The gene calls are TRBV10-2 and TRBJ1-1; tentative D call: TRBD1 (5 bases). The germline CDR1 and CDR2 sequences are WSHSY and SAAADI. This CDR3 has 15 amino acids. Trimming left V 2 bases short and J 4 bases short, with 14 bases between. The CDR3 reads CASSEKTARSTEAFF. The CDR3 DNA reads as TGCGCCAGCAGTGAGAAGACAGCTAGGAGCACTGAAGCTTTCTTT.

This chain joins TRBV7-9 and TRBJ2-3; 8 positions match TRBD2. The CDR3 contains 15 residues. V was clipped by 5 bases and J by 0 bases; unmatched bases: 4. The germline V gene has CDR1 SEHNR and CDR2 FQNEAQ (reference sequence). The CDR3 loop is CASSPRTSSTDTQYF. CDR3 bases: TGTGCCAGCAGCCCCCGGACTAGCAGCACAGATACGCAGTATTTT. Drawing the rest from reference TRBV7-9 and TRBJ2-3, the complete variable domain is DTGVSQNPRHKITKRGQNVTFRCDPISEHNRLYWYRQTLGQGPEFLTYFQNEAQLEKSRLLSDRFSAERPKGSFSTLEIQRTEQGDSAMYLCASSPRTSSTDTQYFGPGTRLTVL.

The chain combines TRBV11-1 with TRBJ2-3; D might be TRBD1 (5 bases). V was trimmed by 1 base and J by 6 bases, leaving 8 bases between them. CDR3 size: 13 residues. Germline V gene data show CDR1 as SGHAT and CDR2 as FQDESV (reference sequence). CDR3 protein: CASSLGQGDTQYF. The CDR3 DNA follows: TGTGCCAGCAGCTTAGGGCAGGGCGATACGCAGTATTTT. The full variable domain, rest sourced from reference TRBV11-1 and TRBJ2-3, is EAEVAQSPRYKITEKSQAVAFWCDPISGHATLYWYRQILGQGPELLVQFQDESVVDDSQLPKDRFSAERLKGVDSTLKIQPAELGDSAMYLCASSLGQGDTQYFGPGTRLTVL.

The gene calls are TRBV24-1 and TRBJ1-2, with D possibly TRBD1 on 5 matching bases. Germline V lookup: CDR1 KGHDR, CDR2 SFDVKD. This CDR3 comprises 17 residues. Trimming took off 2 bases at V and 4 bases at J, with 19 bases between the two ends. The CDR3 loop is CATSDSSAGLPLYGYTF. In DNA form, the CDR3 reads TGTGCCACCAGTGATTCATCGGCAGGGCTTCCCCTCTATGGCTACACCTTC.